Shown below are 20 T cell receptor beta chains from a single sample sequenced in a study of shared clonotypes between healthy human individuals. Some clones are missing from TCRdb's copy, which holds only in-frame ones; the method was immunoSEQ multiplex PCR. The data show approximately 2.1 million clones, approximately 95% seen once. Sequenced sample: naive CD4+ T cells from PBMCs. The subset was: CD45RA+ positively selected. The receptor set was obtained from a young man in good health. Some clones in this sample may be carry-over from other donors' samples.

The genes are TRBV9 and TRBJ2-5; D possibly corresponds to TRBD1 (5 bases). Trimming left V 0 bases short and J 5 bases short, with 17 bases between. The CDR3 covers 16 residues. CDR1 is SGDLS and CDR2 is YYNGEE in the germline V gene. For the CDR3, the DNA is TGTGCCAGCAGCGTAGAGGCTAGGGGTATAGTGGAGACCCAGTACTTC. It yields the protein CASSVEARGIVETQYF.

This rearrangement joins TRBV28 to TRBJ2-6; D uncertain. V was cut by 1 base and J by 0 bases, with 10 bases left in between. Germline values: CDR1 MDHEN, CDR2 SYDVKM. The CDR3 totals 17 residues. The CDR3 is CASSLSPWYSGANVLTF. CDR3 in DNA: TGTGCCAGCAGTTTATCCCCCTGGTACTCTGGGGCCAACGTCCTGACTTTC.

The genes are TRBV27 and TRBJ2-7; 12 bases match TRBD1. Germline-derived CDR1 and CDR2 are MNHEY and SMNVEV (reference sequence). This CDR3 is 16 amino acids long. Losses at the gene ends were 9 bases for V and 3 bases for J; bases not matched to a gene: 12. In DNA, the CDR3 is TGTGCCAGTAGGAAACCGGGACAGGGGGCTATCTACGAGCAGTACTTC. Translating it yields CASRKPGQGAIYEQYF.

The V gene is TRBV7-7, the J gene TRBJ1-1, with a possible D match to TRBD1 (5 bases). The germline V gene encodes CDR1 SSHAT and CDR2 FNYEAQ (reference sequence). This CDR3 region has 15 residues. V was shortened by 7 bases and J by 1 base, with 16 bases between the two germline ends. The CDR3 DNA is TGTGCCAGCACCCAGCTGGGCGGACAGAACACTGAAGCTTTCTTT. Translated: CASTQLGGQNTEAFF.

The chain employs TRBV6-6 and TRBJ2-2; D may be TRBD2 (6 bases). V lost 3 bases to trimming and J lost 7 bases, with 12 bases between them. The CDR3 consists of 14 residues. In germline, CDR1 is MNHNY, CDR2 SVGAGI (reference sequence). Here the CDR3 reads CASSYGGAGGELFF. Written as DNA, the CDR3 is TGTGCCAGCAGTTATGGGGGAGCGGGCGGGGAGCTGTTTTTT.

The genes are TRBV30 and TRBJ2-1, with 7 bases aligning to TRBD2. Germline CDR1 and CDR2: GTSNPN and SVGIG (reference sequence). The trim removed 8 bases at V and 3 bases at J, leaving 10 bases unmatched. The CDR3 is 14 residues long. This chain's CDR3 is CALVGLADYNEQFF. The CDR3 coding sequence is TGTGCCCTCGTAGGTCTAGCGGACTACAATGAGCAGTTCTTC.

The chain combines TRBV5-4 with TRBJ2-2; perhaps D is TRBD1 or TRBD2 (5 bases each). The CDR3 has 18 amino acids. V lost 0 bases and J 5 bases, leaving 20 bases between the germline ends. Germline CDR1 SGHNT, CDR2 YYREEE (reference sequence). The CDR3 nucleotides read TGTGCCAGCAGCTTGGGGGTTACAGGTGCCTCGGGAACCGGGGAGCTGTTTTTT. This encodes CASSLGVTGASGTGELFF.

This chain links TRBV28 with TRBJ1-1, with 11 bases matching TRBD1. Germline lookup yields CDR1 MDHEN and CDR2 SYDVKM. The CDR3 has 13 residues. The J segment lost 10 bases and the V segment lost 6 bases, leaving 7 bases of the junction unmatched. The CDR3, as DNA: TGTGCCAGCAGCCCGGGACAGGGGGGGGGAGCTTTCTTT. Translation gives CASSPGQGGGAFF.

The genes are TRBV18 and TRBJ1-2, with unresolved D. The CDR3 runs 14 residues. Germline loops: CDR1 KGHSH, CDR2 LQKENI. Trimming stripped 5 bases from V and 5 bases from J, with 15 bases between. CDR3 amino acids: CASSETSADYGYTF. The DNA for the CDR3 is TGTGCCAGCTCAGAAACTTCGGCTGATTATGGCTACACCTTC.

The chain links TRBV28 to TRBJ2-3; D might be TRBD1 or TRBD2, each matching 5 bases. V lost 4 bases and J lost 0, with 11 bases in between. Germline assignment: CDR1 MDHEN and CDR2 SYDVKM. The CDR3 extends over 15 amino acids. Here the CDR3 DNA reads TGTGCCAGCAGTTCGGGGCACCGGAGCACAGATACGCAGTATTTT. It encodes CASSSGHRSTDTQYF. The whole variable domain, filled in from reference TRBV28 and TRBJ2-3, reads DVKVTQSSRYLVKRTGEKVFLECVQDMDHENMFWYRQDPGLGLRLIYFSYDVKMKEKGDIPEGYSVSREKKERFSLILESASTNQTSMYLCASSSGHRSTDTQYFGPGTRLTVL.

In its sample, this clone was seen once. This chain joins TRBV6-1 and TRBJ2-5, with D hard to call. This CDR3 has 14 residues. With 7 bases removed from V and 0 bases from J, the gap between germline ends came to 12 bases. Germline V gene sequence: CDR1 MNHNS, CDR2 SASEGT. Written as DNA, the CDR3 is TGTGCCAGCACCCAGTCCCCATACCAAGAGACCCAGTACTTC. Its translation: CASTQSPYQETQYF.

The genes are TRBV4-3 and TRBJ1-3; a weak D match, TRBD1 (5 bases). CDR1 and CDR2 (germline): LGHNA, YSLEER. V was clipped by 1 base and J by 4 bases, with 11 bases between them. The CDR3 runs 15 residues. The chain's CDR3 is CASSQGQGRGNTIYF. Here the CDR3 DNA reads TGCGCCAGCAGCCAAGGGCAGGGCAGGGGAAACACCATATATTTT.

CDR3 in amino acids: CASSQVTSGSTDTQYF. The CDR3 coding sequence is TGTGCCAGCAGCCAAGTAACTAGCGGGAGCACAGATACGCAGTATTTT. V and J are TRBV14 and TRBJ2-3, with 9 positions matching TRBD2. V lost 1 base, J lost 0 bases, and 2 bases stayed unmatched. The CDR3 extends over 16 amino acids. The germline V gene has CDR1 SGHDN and CDR2 FVKESK.

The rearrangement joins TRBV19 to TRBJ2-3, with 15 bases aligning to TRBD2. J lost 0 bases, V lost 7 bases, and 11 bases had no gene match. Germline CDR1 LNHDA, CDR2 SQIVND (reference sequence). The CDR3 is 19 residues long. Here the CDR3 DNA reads TGTGCCAGTACCAGGACTAGCGGGAGGGGTCATCCTAGCACAGATACGCAGTATTTT. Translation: CASTRTSGRGHPSTDTQYF.

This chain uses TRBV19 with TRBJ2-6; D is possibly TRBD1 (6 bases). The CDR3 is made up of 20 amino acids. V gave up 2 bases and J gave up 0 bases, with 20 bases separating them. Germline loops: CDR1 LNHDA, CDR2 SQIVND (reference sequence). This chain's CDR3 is CASSISPPLGGSSGANVLTF. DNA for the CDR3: TGTGCCAGTAGTATATCCCCCCCTCTAGGGGGTAGCTCTGGGGCCAACGTCCTGACTTTC.

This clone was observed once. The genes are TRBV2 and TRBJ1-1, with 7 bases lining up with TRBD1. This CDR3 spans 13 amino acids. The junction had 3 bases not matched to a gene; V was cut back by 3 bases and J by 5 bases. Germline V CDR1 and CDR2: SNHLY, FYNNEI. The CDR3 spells CASSDYRGTEAFF. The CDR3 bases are TGTGCCAGCAGTGATTACAGGGGAACTGAAGCTTTCTTT. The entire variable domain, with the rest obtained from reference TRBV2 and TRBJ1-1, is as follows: EPEVTQTPSHQVTQMGQEVILRCVPISNHLYFYWYRQILGQKVEFLVSFYNNEISEKSEIFDDQFSVERPDGSNFTLKIRSTKLEDSAMYFCASSDYRGTEAFFGQGTRLTVV.

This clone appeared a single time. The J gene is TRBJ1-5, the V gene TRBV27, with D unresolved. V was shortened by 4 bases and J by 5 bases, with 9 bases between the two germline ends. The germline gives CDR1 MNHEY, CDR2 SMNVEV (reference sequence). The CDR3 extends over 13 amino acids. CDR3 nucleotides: TGTGCCAGCAGTTCCACCCGGGATCAGCCCCAGCATTTT. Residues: CASSSTRDQPQHF.

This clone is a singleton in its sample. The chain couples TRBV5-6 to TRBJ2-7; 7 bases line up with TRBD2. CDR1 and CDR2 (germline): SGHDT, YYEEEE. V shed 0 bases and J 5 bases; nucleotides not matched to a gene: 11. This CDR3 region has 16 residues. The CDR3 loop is CASSLGMGRGSDEQYF. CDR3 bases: TGTGCCAGCAGCTTGGGGATGGGTCGCGGGAGCGACGAGCAGTACTTC.

The CDR3 is CATSRTRDRGTGELFF. CDR3 sequence (DNA): TGTGCCACCAGCAGGACCCGGGACAGGGGAACCGGGGAGCTGTTTTTT. The chain links TRBV15 to TRBJ2-2, with TRBD1 identical over 10 bases. This CDR3 is 16 amino acids long. Unmatched junction bases numbered 6, after V lost 3 bases and J lost 5 bases. The germline V gene encodes CDR1 LNHNV and CDR2 YYDKDF (reference sequence).

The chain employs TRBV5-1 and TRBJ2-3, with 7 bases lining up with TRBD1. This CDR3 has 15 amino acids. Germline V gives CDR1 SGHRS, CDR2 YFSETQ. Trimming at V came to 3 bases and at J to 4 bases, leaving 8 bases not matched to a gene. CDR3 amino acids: CASSSRGPKPDTQYF. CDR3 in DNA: TGCGCCAGCAGCTCGAGGGGGCCGAAGCCAGATACGCAGTATTTT. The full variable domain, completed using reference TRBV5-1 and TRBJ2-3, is KAGVTQTPRYLIKTRGQQVTLSCSPISGHRSVSWYQQTPGQGLQFLFEYFSETQRNKGNFPGRFSGRQFSNSRSEMNVSTLELGDSALYLCASSSRGPKPDTQYFGPGTRLTVL.